These T cell receptor beta chains were read from a single sample in a study of T cell responses to AZD1222 COVID-19 vaccine. Assay: immunoSEQ multiplex PCR; the TCRdb copy retains only in-frame clones and omits some. The sample lists 130,000 or so clones; 70% to 90% were seen once. The starting material was peripheral blood, obtained on day 0 of AZD1222 vaccination. These receptors came from an adult in good health. Each CDR3 is given with its conserved first and last residue. D genes are given only for firm matches. Clone size, where shown, is once, few, many, or a class for clones that have expanded.

j_gene | d_gene | abundance | v_gene | CDR3nt | CDR3aa
TRBJ1-5 | - | - | TRBV7-9 | TGTGCCAGCAGCTTAGCGTCAGACTGGGATCAGCCCCAGCATTTT | CASSLASDWDQPQHF
TRBJ2-7 | - | - | TRBV18 | TGTGCCAGCTCACCAGCGATCCAGGTCGAGCAGTACTTC | CASSPAIQVEQYF
TRBJ1-6 | - | once | TRBV6-5 | TGTGCCAGCAGTTACCCTGGGCAAAGCAATTCACCCCTCCACTTT | CASSYPGQSNSPLHF
TRBJ2-7 | - | - | TRBV7-2 | TGTGCCAGCAGCTCCCACTCCCTAGTTGTGGGCGAGCAGTACTTC | CASSSHSLVVGEQYF
TRBJ2-1 | TRBD1 | - | TRBV7-2 | TGTGCCAGCAGCTTGGGGACAGCTAACAATGAGCAGTTCTTC | CASSLGTANNEQFF
TRBJ2-1 | - | - | TRBV5-1 | TGCGCCAGCAGCTCCGGCGGGGGACACCCGAACAATGAGCAGTTCTTC | CASSSGGGHPNNEQFF
TRBJ1-2 | - | - | TRBV7-6 | TGTGCCAGCAGCTCCGGGTCTCCTACTAACTATGGCTACACCTTC | CASSSGSPTNYGYTF
TRBJ2-7 | TRBD2 | - | TRBV9 | TGTGCCAGCAGCGTAGGGGAGGGGAGCTCCTACGAGCAGTACTTC | CASSVGEGSSYEQYF
TRBJ1-1 | - | - | TRBV9 | TGTGCCAGCAGCCCGAGGACAGCGAACACTGAAGCTTTCTTT | CASSPRTANTEAFF
TRBJ2-7 | - | many | TRBV4-1 | TGCGCCAGCAGCCAAGAGGGTGCGGCAGGGGGGCGGGAGCAGTACTTC | CASSQEGAAGGREQYF
TRBJ2-7 | TRBD1 | once | TRBV27 | TGTGCCAGCAGCCGGCCGGGACAGGGGACGTACGAGCAGTACTTC | CASSRPGQGTYEQYF
TRBJ2-5 | - | - | TRBV7-2 | TGTGCCACCACCTCGGGGGGCTTGAGAGAGACCCAGTACTTC | CATTSGGLRETQYF
TRBJ1-2 | - | few | TRBV28 | TGTGCCAGCAGCCAGCTCCTAGGACAATATGGCTACACCTTC | CASSQLLGQYGYTF
TRBJ2-7 | - | - | TRBV25-1 | TGTGCCAGCAGTGAAGGGACCTTTCCCTCCTACGAGCAGTACTTC | CASSEGTFPSYEQYF
TRBJ2-1 | TRBD2 | once | TRBV10-3 | TGTGCCATCAGTGAGGGGCTAGCGGGAGGGCTTAATGAGCAGTTCTTC | CAISEGLAGGLNEQFF
TRBJ2-1 | - | - | TRBV4-1 | TGCGCCAGCAGCCAAGATGAGGTGACATCCTACAATGAGCAGTTCTTC | CASSQDEVTSYNEQFF
TRBJ2-5 | - | - | TRBV18 | TGTGCCAGCTCACCAGGGCAGGAGACCCAGTACTTC | CASSPGQETQYF
TRBJ1-3 | - | - | TRBV13 | TGTGCCAGCAGCTTAGGCGGGGCTGGAAACACCATATATTTT | CASSLGGAGNTIYF
TRBJ2-1 | - | - | TRBV11-3 | TGTGCCAGCAGCTCCCCCCAGGGATACAATGAGCAGTTCTTC | CASSSPQGYNEQFF
TRBJ2-6 | - | - | TRBV19 | TGTGCCAGTCGGATGGGGGGCTCTGGGGCCAACGTCCTGACTTTC | CASRMGGSGANVLTF
TRBJ1-2 | TRBD1 | - | TRBV5-1 | TGCGCCAGCAGCCGGGACAGGGCCTATGGCTACACCTTC | CASSRDRAYGYTF
TRBJ1-1 | TRBD1 | - | TRBV6-5 | TGTGCCAGCAGTTACTCGTACAGGGGCGCGGCTGAAGCTTTCTTT | CASSYSYRGAAEAFF
TRBJ1-5 | - | - | TRBV2 | TGTGCCAGCAGTGTCGGGGCAGGGGCTTCGCCCCAGCATTTT | CASSVGAGASPQHF
TRBJ1-1 | - | - | TRBV7-8 | TGTGCCAGCAGCTCCCTAGACCCGAACACTGAAGCTTTCTTT | CASSSLDPNTEAFF